This is a list of T cell receptor beta chains from one sample in a study of T cell responses to AZD1222 COVID-19 vaccine. Libraries were prepared by immunoSEQ multiplex PCR; TCRdb keeps only in-frame clonotypes and omits some of them. This sample has roughly 150,000 clones; about 92% occur once, and the top ten carry roughly 6%. The sample in question was peripheral blood, obtained 28 days after the second AZD1222 dose. All receptors come from an adult who received the AZD1222 COVID-19 vaccine. Both conserved end residues are part of each CDR3.

V gene,CDR3 protein
TRBV12-3/TRBV12-4,CASRARDRPFF
TRBV27,CASSSTANEKLFF
TRBV28,CASIFLNEQFF
TRBV7-2,CASSGDSGSGNIYEQYF
TRBV5-1,CASSSERQGWDGYTF
TRBV24-1,CATSDRLAGEPDTQYF
TRBV1,CTSRQGLATYNEQFF
TRBV4-1,CASSQGSRGASEKLFF
TRBV4-3,CASSQQLAGVKYEQYF
TRBV29-1,CSVEDRGRAEAFF
TRBV27,CASSLSGRTGELFF
TRBV5-1,CASSLASGRSYNEQFF
TRBV9,CASSVGTGGSSPLHF
TRBV9,CASSVEAGGGETQYF
TRBV4-1,CASSQAGQGANQPQHF
TRBV7-2,CASSLAGLAGGAHEQYF
TRBV27,CASRSNSPLHF
TRBV15,CATRAGGRAVGTQYF
TRBV5-1,CASSLGATNEKLFF
TRBV28,CASNGGRNSYEQYF
TRBV3-1/TRBV3-2,CASSQVGSNQPQHF
TRBV3-1/TRBV3-2,CASSQNTLYEQYF
TRBV7-2,CASRPPNGYGYTF
TRBV6-5,CASTYSGTFYNEQFF
TRBV5-1,CASSWMGQRGETQYF
TRBV10-3,CAISQGHGIGNTIYF
TRBV7-3,CASSPTGRETRQFF
TRBV7-3,CASSILGAGSREQYF
TRBV6-5,CASRRQGGNEKLFF
TRBV5-4,CASSIRLAENNEQFF
TRBV7-9,CASRTGGFTDTQYF
TRBV28,CASRQGNYGYTF
TRBV4-1,CASSQAHSNWADTQYF
TRBV10-2,CASSESAGANQPQHF
TRBV10-2,CASKFSGVGEQFF
TRBV7-3,CASSLPTGGTSTGELFF
TRBV2,CASSTGPGNTIYF
TRBV28,CASSPGQMWYGYTF
TRBV28,CASSRTGAASQPQHF
TRBV6-2/TRBV6-3,CASSSGQGPDF
TRBV10-1,CASSVERYHNEQFF
TRBV30,CAWSPGGGEKLFF
TRBV5-6,CASSIGTGGSGGELFF
TRBV6-1,CASSESIAGGLGEQFF
TRBV6-5,CASRPEGDSVRYTF
TRBV11-2,CASSSGTGANYGYTF
TRBV7-2,CASRPTSGVGQFF
TRBV5-1,CASSLGAAPTVEKLFF
TRBV29-1,CSVAAPTTDTQYF
TRBV18,CASSPKAPDRVGQPQHF